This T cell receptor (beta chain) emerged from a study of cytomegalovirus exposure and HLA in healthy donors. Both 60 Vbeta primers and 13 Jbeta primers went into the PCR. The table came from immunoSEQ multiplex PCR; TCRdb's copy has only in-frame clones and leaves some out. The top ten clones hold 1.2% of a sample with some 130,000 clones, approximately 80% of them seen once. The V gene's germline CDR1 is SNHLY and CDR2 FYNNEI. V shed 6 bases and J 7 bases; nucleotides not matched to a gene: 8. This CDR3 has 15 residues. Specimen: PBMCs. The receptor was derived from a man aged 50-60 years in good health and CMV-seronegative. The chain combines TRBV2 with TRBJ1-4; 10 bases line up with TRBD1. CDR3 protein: CASRRDRGQREKLFF. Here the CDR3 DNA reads TGTGCCAGCAGGCGCGACAGGGGGCAACGTGAAAAACTGTTTTTT.